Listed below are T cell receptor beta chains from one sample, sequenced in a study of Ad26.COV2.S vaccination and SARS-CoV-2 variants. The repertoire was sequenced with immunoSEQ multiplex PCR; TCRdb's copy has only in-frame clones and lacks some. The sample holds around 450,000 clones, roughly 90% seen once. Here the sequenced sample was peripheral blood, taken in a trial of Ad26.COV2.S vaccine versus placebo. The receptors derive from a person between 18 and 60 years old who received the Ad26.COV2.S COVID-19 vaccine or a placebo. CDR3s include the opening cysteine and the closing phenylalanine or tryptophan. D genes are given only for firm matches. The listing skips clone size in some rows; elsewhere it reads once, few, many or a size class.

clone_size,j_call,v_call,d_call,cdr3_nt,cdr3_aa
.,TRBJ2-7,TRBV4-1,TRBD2,TGCGCCAGCAGCCAAGAACGGCTAGCGGGGACCTACGAGCAGTACTTC,CASSQERLAGTYEQYF
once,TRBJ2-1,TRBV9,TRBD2,TGTGCCAGCAGCGTAGGGCTAGCGGGGGGGCGACGGAATGAGCAGTTCTTC,CASSVGLAGGRRNEQFF
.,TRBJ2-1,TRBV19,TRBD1,TGTGCCAGTAGTATAGACGCAGGGGGCTCCTACAATGAGCAGTTCTTC,CASSIDAGGSYNEQFF
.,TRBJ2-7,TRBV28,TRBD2,TGTGCCAGCAGTCGGGGACTAGCGGTGAGGGAGCAGTACTTC,CASSRGLAVREQYF
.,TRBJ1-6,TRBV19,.,TGTGCCATTTCAGACAGGCCCCGTTCACCCCTCCACTTT,CAISDRPRSPLHF
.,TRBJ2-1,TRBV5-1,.,TGCGCCAGCAGCTCCGGGACTCTGAGCTCCTACAATGAGCAGTTCTTC,CASSSGTLSSYNEQFF
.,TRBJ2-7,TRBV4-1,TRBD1,TGCGCCAGCAGCCTTGGGACAGGGAGCCACGAGCAGTACTTC,CASSLGTGSHEQYF
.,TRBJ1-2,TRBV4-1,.,TGCGCCAGCAGCCAAGATAAAGTCGGACGGTCCGCTGGTTATGGCTACACCTTC,CASSQDKVGRSAGYGYTF
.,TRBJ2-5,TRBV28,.,TGTGCCAGCAGTTTAGTGAAGGGGTGGGAGACCCAGTACTTC,CASSLVKGWETQYF
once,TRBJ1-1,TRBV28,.,TGTGCCAGCAGCGGGGGACGACCTTTGAACACTGAAGCTTTCTTT,CASSGGRPLNTEAFF
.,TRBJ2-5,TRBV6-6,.,TGTGCCAGCAGTTACTCTCCCCCTCAAGAGACCCAGTACTTC,CASSYSPPQETQYF
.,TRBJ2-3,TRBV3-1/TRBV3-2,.,TGTGCCAGCAGCCCCGGACAGCCTCACGATACGCAGTATTTT,CASSPGQPHDTQYF
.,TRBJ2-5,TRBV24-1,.,TGTGCCACCAGTGATTTGAACAGGGTAGGGGAGACCCAGTACTTC,CATSDLNRVGETQYF
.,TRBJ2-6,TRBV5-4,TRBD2,TGTGCCAGCAGTCACCTTAGCGGGGGGGCTGGGGCCAACGTCCTGACTTTC,CASSHLSGGAGANVLTF
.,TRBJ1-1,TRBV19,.,TGTGCCAGTAATACGGGGATAATGAACACTGAAGCTTTCTTT,CASNTGIMNTEAFF
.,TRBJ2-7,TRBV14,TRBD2,TGTGCCAGCAGCCAGGTAGCGGGGGCCGGACTTTACGAGCAGTACTTC,CASSQVAGAGLYEQYF
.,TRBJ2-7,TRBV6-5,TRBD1,TGTGCCAGCAGGCGATTGACAGGGTCGGACGAGCAGTACTTC,CASRRLTGSDEQYF
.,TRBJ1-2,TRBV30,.,TGTGCCTGGAGTGTTGGGTCATCGGGCTACACCTTC,CAWSVGSSGYTF
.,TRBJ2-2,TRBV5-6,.,TGTGCCAGCAGCTTGTGGGGGCTATCCTACACCGGGGAGCTGTTTTTT,CASSLWGLSYTGELFF
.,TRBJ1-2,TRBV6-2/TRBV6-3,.,TGTGCCAGCAGTTACTCTTCGCAGTATGGCTACACCTTC,CASSYSSQYGYTF
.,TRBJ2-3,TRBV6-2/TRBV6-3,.,TGTGCCAGCAGTTACGTCGGGTCAGATACGCAGTATTTT,CASSYVGSDTQYF
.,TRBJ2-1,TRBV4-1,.,TGCGCCAGCAGCCAAGTGGGGAGAGGGGTCGCTGAGCAGTTCTTC,CASSQVGRGVAEQFF
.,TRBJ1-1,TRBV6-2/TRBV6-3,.,TGTGCCAGCAGTCCCGGGACGCCCGGTGAAGCTTTCTTT,CASSPGTPGEAFF
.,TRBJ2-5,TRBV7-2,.,TGTGCCAGCAGCGTGGGAGGGGGAGAGACCCAGTACTTC,CASSVGGGETQYF
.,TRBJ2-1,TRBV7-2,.,TGTGCCAGCAGCTCCTCAGGGGGGCCCTACAATGAGCAGTTCTTC,CASSSSGGPYNEQFF
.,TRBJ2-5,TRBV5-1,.,TGCGCCAGCAGCTCCACAGGGTCGGTAGGGACCTCGTACCAAGAGACCCAGTACTTC,CASSSTGSVGTSYQETQYF
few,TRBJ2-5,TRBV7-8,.,TGTGCCAGCAGCAAGGGGGGCCACCAAGAGACCCAGTACTTC,CASSKGGHQETQYF
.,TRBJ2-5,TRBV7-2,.,TGTGCCAGCAGCTTAGAGGGGGGCCCCTACCAAGAGACCCAGTACTTC,CASSLEGGPYQETQYF
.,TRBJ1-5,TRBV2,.,TGTGCCAGCAGCCTACAGGGAATCTATAGCAATCAGCCCCAGCATTTT,CASSLQGIYSNQPQHF
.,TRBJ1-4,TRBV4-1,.,TGCGCCAGCAGCGTTATTCTTAACGATGAAAAACTGTTTTTT,CASSVILNDEKLFF
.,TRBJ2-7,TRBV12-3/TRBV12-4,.,TGTGCCAGCAGTTTAGTGGAGTACGAGCAGTACTTC,CASSLVEYEQYF
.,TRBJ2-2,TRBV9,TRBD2,TGTGCCAGCAGCGTAGAGCAGCGGGGGGCGAACACCGGGGAGCTGTTTTTT,CASSVEQRGANTGELFF
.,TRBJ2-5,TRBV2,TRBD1,TGTGCCAGCCAGGGACAGGGTATCCGAGAGACCCAGTACTTC,CASQGQGIRETQYF
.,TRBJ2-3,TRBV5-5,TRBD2,TGTGCCAGCAGCCCTGGACTAGACACAGATACGCAGTATTTT,CASSPGLDTDTQYF
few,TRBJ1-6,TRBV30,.,TGTGCCTGGAGCTCCGACCCGTTCACCAATTCACCCCTCCACTTT,CAWSSDPFTNSPLHF
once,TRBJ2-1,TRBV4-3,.,TGCGCCAGCAGACTTCAAAGGGGCTCCTACAATGAGCAGTTCTTC,CASRLQRGSYNEQFF
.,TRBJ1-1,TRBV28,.,TGTGCCAGCAGCTACCCAAACGCCATAAACACTGAAGCTTTCTTT,CASSYPNAINTEAFF
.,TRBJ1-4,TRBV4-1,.,TGCGCCAGCAGCCAAGCGACGACAGGAGGGGGGAATGAAAAACTGTTTTTT,CASSQATTGGGNEKLFF
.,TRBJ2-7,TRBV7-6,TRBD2,TGTGCCAGCAGCCCGGGGGGAGGATACGAGCAGTACTTC,CASSPGGGYEQYF
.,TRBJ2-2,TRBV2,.,TGTGCCAGCGACAGGAGTAACACCGGGGAGCTGTTTTTT,CASDRSNTGELFF
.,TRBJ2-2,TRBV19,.,TGTGCCAGTTGTAAGGGGAACACCGGGGAGCTGTTTTTT,CASCKGNTGELFF
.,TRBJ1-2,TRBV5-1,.,TGCGCCAGCAGCTTGGGGATGGACTTCAGGTTAATCTATGGCTACACCTTC,CASSLGMDFRLIYGYTF
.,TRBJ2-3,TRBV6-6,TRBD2,TGTGCCAGCAGCCCCGGGACTAGAGACACAGATACGCAGTATTTT,CASSPGTRDTDTQYF
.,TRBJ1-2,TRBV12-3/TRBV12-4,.,TGTGCCAGCAGCCGCGGGTATGGCTACACCTTC,CASSRGYGYTF
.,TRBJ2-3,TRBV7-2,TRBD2,TGTGCCAGCAGCTTAGGGATTAGCGGGGGGGCCACAGATACGCAGTATTTT,CASSLGISGGATDTQYF
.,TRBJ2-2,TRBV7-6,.,TGTGCCAGCAGCTTGGGTTATGGGACCGAGAACACCGGGGAGCTGTTTTTT,CASSLGYGTENTGELFF
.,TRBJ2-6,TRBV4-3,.,TGCGCCAGCAGCCAAGAAGGTGTAGGGGGAACCTCTGGGGCCAACGTCCTGACTTTC,CASSQEGVGGTSGANVLTF
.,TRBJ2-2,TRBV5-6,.,TGTGCCAGCAGACTAGGGACGGTCACCGGGGAGCTGTTTTTT,CASRLGTVTGELFF
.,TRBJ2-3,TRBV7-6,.,TGTGCCAGCAGCCGATTCCTCTTAACGGACGGATTGAGCACAGATACGCAGTATTTT,CASSRFLLTDGLSTDTQYF
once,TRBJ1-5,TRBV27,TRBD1,TGTGCCAGCAGTTGGACAGGGGGCAATCAGCCCCAGCATTTT,CASSWTGGNQPQHF
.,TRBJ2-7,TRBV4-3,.,TGCGCCAGCAGCCAAGACCCAGGGGGGTACGAGCAGTACTTC,CASSQDPGGYEQYF
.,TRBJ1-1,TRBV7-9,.,TGTGCCAGCAGCCAAATTACAGGGTTCGCTGAAGCTTTCTTT,CASSQITGFAEAFF
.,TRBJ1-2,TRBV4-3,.,TGCGCCAGCAGCCAGCTCAGGAGCTATGGCTACACCTTC,CASSQLRSYGYTF
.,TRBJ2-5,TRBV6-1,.,TGTGCCAGCAGTGCCGAGCAGGGTAATGGAAAAGAGACCCAGTACTTC,CASSAEQGNGKETQYF
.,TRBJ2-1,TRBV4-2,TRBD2,TGTGCCAGCAGCCGAGGATTAGCGGGGGGAGAGGAGCAGTTCTTC,CASSRGLAGGEEQFF
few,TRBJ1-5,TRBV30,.,TGTGCCTGGAGTGTAGAGGGGTCACAGCCCCAGCATTTT,CAWSVEGSQPQHF
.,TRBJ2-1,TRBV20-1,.,TGCAGTGCTCCGGCTTACAATGAGCAGTTCTTC,CSAPAYNEQFF
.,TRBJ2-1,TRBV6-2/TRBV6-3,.,TGTGCCAGCAGTTACCAGGATGAGCAGTTCTTC,CASSYQDEQFF
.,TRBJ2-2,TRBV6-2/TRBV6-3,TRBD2,TGTGCCAGCAGCCGGTCTGGGAGGGGCGGGGAGCTGTTTTTT,CASSRSGRGGELFF
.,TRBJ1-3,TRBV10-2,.,TGCGCCAGCAGGGACCCGGGGATACCTGCCTTTTCTGGAAACACCATATATTTT,CASRDPGIPAFSGNTIYF